Following are 2 T cell receptor beta chains from one sample sequenced in a study of metastatic and nonmetastatic thyroid tumors. Using MiXCR, TCRdb re-called clones from the PCR reads. The table includes some 29,000 clones, under 8% detected once. Thyroid surgery had not been preceded by any treatment in any patient. Sequenced input: blood. The receptor set was obtained from a female donor with papillary thyroid cancer or a benign thyroid nodule (not recorded which). Some clones in this sample may be carry-over from other donors' samples.

This clone was seen at least ten times. This chain joins TRBV11-2 and TRBJ2-7, with 9 bases matching TRBD2. CDR3 length: 16 amino acids. The germline V gene encodes CDR1 SGHAT and CDR2 FQNNGV. V shed 3 bases, J shed 6 bases, and the junction held 12 bases outside the gene matches. The CDR3 nucleotides are TGTGCCAGCAGCTTCGGAGGAGCGGGAGGTGCGGGCGAGCAGTACTTC. It is translated as CASSFGGAGGAGEQYF.

This clone showed up many times. The gene calls are TRBV11-2 and TRBJ1-3; unclear D gene. The germline V and J ends were trimmed by 5 bases and 0 bases, with 11 bases remaining between them. The CDR3 is made up of 15 amino acids. CDR1 SGHAT and CDR2 FQNNGV come from the germline V gene. CDR3 nucleotide sequence: TGTGCCAGCAGCCCCGACCGACACTCTGGAAACACCATATATTTT. Its protein is CASSPDRHSGNTIYF.